This T cell receptor (beta chain) was captured in a study of blood T cell repertoires in COVID-19. Measured with immunoSEQ multiplex PCR; TCRdb has only the in-frame clones, and not every one. This sample has about 120,000 clones, with over 75% found just once. Sequencing input: peripheral blood. The origin of this receptor is a woman of 80 years or more with acute or convalescent COVID-19.

CDR3 residues: CASSSGQGSQPQHF. CDR3 coding DNA: TGTGCCAGCAGCTCGGGACAGGGGAGTCAGCCCCAGCATTTT. The chain employs TRBV7-9 and TRBJ1-5; 10 positions match TRBD1. The V gene's germline CDR1 is SEHNR and CDR2 FQNEAQ (reference sequence). This CDR3 contains 14 residues. After removal of 4 bases from V and 6 bases from J, the junction contained 3 bases not matched to a gene.